This T cell receptor (beta chain) was found in a study of shared clonotypes between healthy human individuals. Germline V gene sequence: CDR1 WSHSY, CDR2 SAAADI. The trim removed 2 bases at V and 4 bases at J, leaving 11 bases unmatched. The CDR3 covers 17 residues. The repertoire was sequenced with immunoSEQ multiplex PCR; TCRdb's copy has only in-frame clones and lacks some. Here the sample spans about 2,200,000 clones, about 93% being singletons. Positive CCR7 selection of CD45RO-negative cells yielded the naive CD8 cells, and terminally differentiated effector memory CD45RA+ cells were excluded. The chain carries TRBV10-2 and TRBJ1-2, with 9 bases lining up with TRBD1. The sample comprised naive CD8+ T cells from PBMCs. The source is a man aged 18 to 35 in good health. Some clones in this sample may be carry-over from other donors' samples. CDR3 loop: CASSEGGQGGGVYGYTF. DNA of the CDR3: TGCGCCAGCAGTGAGGGGGGACAGGGCGGTGGGGTCTATGGCTACACCTTC.